This T cell receptor beta chain was sequenced during a study of cytotoxic CD8 clonotypes in ibrutinib-treated CLL. Study overall: Response was recorded as partial in some 24 patients and complete in 2; at median roughly 62 months, roughly 14 remained remitted and approximately 12 had progressed.

Profiling relied on immunoSEQ multiplex PCR, and the TCRdb table lists in-frame clones only, not all of them. The repertoire holds about 84,000 clones, around 84% seen once, with about 5.8% in the top ten. Germline loops: CDR1 MGHRA, CDR2 YSYEKL. The length of the CDR3 is 18 residues. The trim removed 2 bases at V and 2 bases at J, leaving 11 bases unmatched. General study findings and limits: Public clonotypes occurred uncommonly; on treatment, they contracted or remained stable. Ibrutinib response saw clonality rise, and progression saw it return toward baseline. T-cell clonality at baseline went above that of age-matched healthy donors and rose and fell with circulating CD8+ T-cell counts.

A word on this clone: Antigen unknown.

Source: PBMCs, taken before ibrutinib treatment. This TCR was sampled from a human donor with chronic lymphocytic leukemia. The chain joins TRBV4-1 to TRBJ2-1, with 8 nucleotides matching TRBD1. The CDR3 spells CASSQRGVGQGTYNEQFF. The CDR3 DNA reads as TGCGCCAGCAGCCAAAGAGGGGTTGGACAGGGTACCTACAATGAGCAGTTCTTC.